Listed below are T cell receptor beta chains from one sample, sequenced in a study of shared clonotypes between healthy human individuals. Method: immunoSEQ multiplex PCR; TCRdb's copy keeps in-frame clones and lacks some. The data contain some 530,000 clones, approximately 80% of them singletons. Sequencing was performed on PBMCs. These receptors were collected from a middle-aged woman in good health. Some clones in this sample may be carry-over from other donors' samples. Both conserved end residues are part of each CDR3. A D gene is named only where the DNA matches it firmly. Part of the rows lack a size; the others show once, few, many or a class for expanded clones.

d_call	v_call	j_call	clone_size	cdr3_nt	cdr3_aa
TRBD2	TRBV6-1	TRBJ2-1	-	TGTGCCAGCACGACTAGCGGGAGTTACAATGAGCAGTTCTTC	CASTTSGSYNEQFF
TRBD2	TRBV6-5	TRBJ2-7	-	TGTGCCAGCAGCCCCATTTTAGCGGGAGGTGACGAGCAGTACTTC	CASSPILAGGDEQYF
-	TRBV12-1	TRBJ2-1	once	TGTGCCAGCAGTCTTTTGACCGGAGGACTAGCGGGAAACGAGCAGTTCTTC	CASSLLTGGLAGNEQFF
-	TRBV6-1	TRBJ2-5	-	TGTGCCAGCAGTGAAGAAGGGGTCAGCAGGGCTAGCGTACGAGAGACCCAGTACTTC	CASSEEGVSRASVRETQYF
-	TRBV11-2	TRBJ2-7	-	TGTGCCAGCAAGGGTATCACCTACGAGCAGTACTTC	CASKGITYEQYF
-	TRBV6-1	TRBJ1-2	-	TGTGCCAGCAGTGTACCGGCAGGTAGCTATGGCTACACCTTC	CASSVPAGSYGYTF
-	TRBV5-4	TRBJ2-5	few	TGTGCCAGCAGCTTGAACAGGTTGGAGACCCAGTACTTC	CASSLNRLETQYF
TRBD2	TRBV28	TRBJ2-7	-	TGTGCCAGCAGTTCCCTATCCCTGGGACTAGCGAACGAGCAGTACTTC	CASSSLSLGLANEQYF
-	TRBV2	TRBJ2-3	many	TGTGCCAGCGGTTCCCGGGATACGCAGTATTTT	CASGSRDTQYF
-	TRBV9	TRBJ1-5	-	TGTGCCAGCAGCGTCGGGACGTTTGGGCCCCAGCATTTT	CASSVGTFGPQHF
TRBD2	TRBV7-6	TRBJ2-1	-	TGTGCCAGCAGCTTAGTTCCTAGCGGGAGTTACAATGAGCAGTTCTTC	CASSLVPSGSYNEQFF
TRBD2	TRBV10-3	TRBJ2-7	-	TGTGCCATCAGGGACCCGGGAGGCTACGAGCAGTACTTC	CAIRDPGGYEQYF